This entry describes one TCR beta chain. J gave up 4 bases and V 6 bases, and 7 bases lay outside the gene matches. The CDR3 sequence is 15 residues long. The germline gives CDR1 MDHEN, CDR2 SYDVKM. Original processing methods: Estimation of nucleated cell counts was performed using reference gene primer amplification. Using immunoSEQ multiplex PCR, the repertoire was profiled, and TCRdb retains in-frame clones only, with some absent. V, J and clone size reflect that table, while D and trimming were determined from the DNA. In the table there are around 260,000 clones, around 80% of which are singletons. This sample was included in a study of blood T cell repertoires in COVID-19. Across the whole study: COVID-19 samples collected from the United States, Italy and Spain covered acute and convalescent phases.

The chain carries TRBV28 and TRBJ2-7; 12 bases are a match to TRBD2. This TCR came from a man aged 55 to 70 with acute or convalescent COVID-19. The sample taken for sequencing was peripheral blood. CDR3 protein: CASRGLAGGQYEQYF. The CDR3, as DNA: TGTGCCAGCAGGGGGCTAGCGGGAGGGCAGTACGAGCAGTACTTC.